These T cell receptor beta chains were read from a single sample in a study of T cell repertoires in cytomegalovirus infection. TCRdb reanalysed the reads using MiXCR and keeps one entry per CDR3 protein. The sample lists fewer than 250,000 distinct CDR3 sequences, over 9% occurring once. The sample comprised PBMCs. These receptor sequences come from a human donor in good health (CMV status not recorded). Some clones in this sample may be carry-over from other donors' samples. The CDR3 runs from the conserved cysteine through the conserved F or W. D genes are given only for firm matches. Only part of the rows carry a size: once, few, many, or a class if the clone is expanded.

D gene	V gene	J gene	clone size	CDR3 protein	CDR3 DNA
TRBD1	TRBV20-1	TRBJ2-7	many	CSARRQGVDEQYF	TGCAGTGCTAGAAGACAGGGGGTGGACGAGCAGTACTTC
-	TRBV28	TRBJ2-7	many	CASTPGGYYEQYF	TGTGCCAGCACGCCCGGGGGCTACTACGAGCAGTACTTC
-	TRBV29-1	TRBJ2-5	-	CSVEDQGRGQKTQYF	TGCAGCGTTGAAGATCAAGGACGGGGACAAAAGACCCAGTACTTC
TRBD1	TRBV5-6	TRBJ2-7	many	CASSSDRGEGQYF	TGTGCCAGCAGCTCAGACAGGGGAGAGGGGCAGTACTTC
TRBD1	TRBV7-2	TRBJ2-7	many	CASSSRTGAYEQYF	TGTGCCAGCAGCTCGCGGACAGGGGCCTACGAGCAGTACTTC
TRBD1	TRBV5-1	TRBJ2-7	many	CASSLAGTGLYEQYF	TGCGCCAGCAGCTTGGCGGGGACAGGGCTTTACGAGCAGTACTTC
-	TRBV28	TRBJ2-7	-	CASSPVGMGGADEQYF	TGTGCCAGCAGCCCCGTGGGGATGGGGGGTGCGGACGAGCAGTACTTC
TRBD2	TRBV5-1	TRBJ2-3	few	CASSAGLAVDTQYF	TGCGCCAGCAGCGCGGGACTAGCCGTGGATACGCAGTATTTT
-	TRBV19	TRBJ1-1	medium-sized	CASISGGWLGAEAFF	TGTGCCAGTATCTCCGGGGGATGGCTTGGGGCTGAAGCTTTCTTT
TRBD2	TRBV7-2	TRBJ2-1	many	CASSISSGSYNEQFF	TGTGCCAGCAGCATTTCTAGCGGGAGCTACAATGAGCAGTTCTTC
-	TRBV12-3/TRBV12-4	TRBJ1-5	-	CASSRVRGDQPQHF	TGTGCCAGCAGCCGCGTGAGGGGCGATCAGCCCCAGCATTTT
-	TRBV6-1	TRBJ1-5	many	CASIPPGDGQPQHF	TGTGCCAGCATTCCTCCAGGGGATGGTCAGCCCCAGCATTTT
-	TRBV7-2	TRBJ1-1	many	CASSLVGQIRTEAFF	TGTGCCAGCAGCTTAGTAGGGCAGATACGGACTGAAGCTTTCTTT
-	TRBV19	TRBJ2-4	-	CASRDGLAKNIQYF	TGTGCCAGTAGGGATGGCCTAGCCAAAAACATTCAGTACTTC
-	TRBV3-1	TRBJ2-5	many	CASSQDAGQETQYF	TGTGCCAGCAGCCAAGACGCAGGGCAAGAGACCCAGTACTTC
-	TRBV19	TRBJ1-5	few	CASSIIQDRQTQHF	TGTGCCAGTAGTATTATTCAGGACCGACAAACTCAGCATTTT
-	TRBV7-2	TRBJ2-7	many	CASSLVPTQTYEQYF	TGTGCCAGCAGCTTAGTCCCTACCCAGACCTACGAGCAGTACTTC
-	TRBV6-6	TRBJ2-5	few	CASSQTPGETQYF	TGTGCCAGCAGCCAAACGCCGGGGGAGACCCAGTACTTC
-	TRBV19	TRBJ1-2	few	CASSTSWGYTF	TGTGCCAGTAGTACCAGCTGGGGCTACACCTTC
-	TRBV28	TRBJ2-7	-	CATGVSRIEQYF	TGTGCCACCGGAGTTAGCCGGATCGAGCAGTACTTC
TRBD1	TRBV20-1	TRBJ2-5	-	CSARTGVGLETQYF	TGCAGTGCGAGGACAGGGGTGGGTCTGGAGACCCAGTACTTC
-	TRBV7-2	TRBJ1-3	many	CASSLQAGGDNTIYF	TGTGCCAGCAGCTTACAGGCAGGAGGGGATAACACCATATATTTT
TRBD1	TRBV27	TRBJ2-6	few	CASSTDRGSGANVLTF	TGTGCCAGCAGTACGGACAGGGGATCTGGGGCCAACGTCCTGACTTTC
-	TRBV25-1	TRBJ2-5	once	CASSDTGRGQETQYF	TGTGCCAGCAGTGATACGGGCAGGGGCCAAGAGACCCAGTACTTC
-	TRBV2	TRBJ1-1	-	CASSEAVLGGAFF	TGTGCCAGCAGTGAAGCGGTCCTGGGCGGCGCTTTCTTT
-	TRBV28	TRBJ1-5	many	CASRGANGNQPQHF	TGTGCCAGCAGGGGGGCTAACGGCAATCAGCCCCAGCATTTT
TRBD1	TRBV10-3	TRBJ2-7	-	CAISEGDRESYEQYF	TGTGCCATCAGTGAGGGGGACAGGGAAAGTTACGAGCAGTACTTC
TRBD1	TRBV19	TRBJ1-4	many	CASSTGQGGNEKLFF	TGTGCCAGTAGTACCGGACAGGGGGGTAATGAAAAACTGTTTTTT
-	TRBV20-1	TRBJ2-5	few	CSARVGRETQYF	TGCAGTGCTAGAGTCGGGCGGGAGACCCAGTACTTC
TRBD1	TRBV10-3	TRBJ2-7	many	CAISDVGGQGGEQYF	TGTGCCATCAGTGACGTCGGGGGACAGGGAGGCGAGCAGTACTTC
TRBD1	TRBV28	TRBJ1-2	few	CASSLFGTGDYGYTF	TGTGCCAGCAGTTTATTTGGGACAGGGGACTATGGCTACACCTTC
-	TRBV29-1	TRBJ2-7	many	CSVARDSYEQYF	TGCAGCGTTGCTCGGGACTCCTACGAGCAGTACTTC
-	TRBV23-1	TRBJ1-5	many	CASSQDGTQPQHF	TGCGCCAGCAGTCAAGACGGGACTCAGCCCCAGCATTTT
-	TRBV28	TRBJ2-1	many	CASHQGIPYNEQFF	TGTGCCAGCCACCAGGGGATTCCCTACAATGAGCAGTTCTTC
TRBD2	TRBV4-2	TRBJ2-1	-	CASSQGTTSGGADEQFF	TGTGCCAGCAGCCAGGGGACGACTAGCGGGGGGGCCGATGAGCAGTTCTTC
TRBD2	TRBV19	TRBJ2-5	many	CASSLGLGYQETQYF	TGTGCCAGTAGTCTCGGACTAGGGTACCAAGAGACCCAGTACTTC
-	TRBV11-2	TRBJ1-5	few	CASSLGVIGNQPQHF	TGTGCCAGCAGCTTAGGTGTAATCGGCAATCAGCCCCAGCATTTT
TRBD2	TRBV5-6	TRBJ2-7	once	CASSLEGSGRRYEQYF	TGTGCCAGCAGCTTGGAGGGTAGCGGGAGAAGATACGAGCAGTACTTC
-	TRBV25-1	TRBJ1-1	-	CASIGRTNTEAFF	TGTGCCAGCATTGGGCGGACGAACACTGAAGCTTTCTTT
-	TRBV24-1	TRBJ2-3	-	CATSDRGSGFTDTQYF	TGTGCCACCAGTGATCGGGGAAGCGGTTTCACAGATACGCAGTATTTT
TRBD1	TRBV27	TRBJ1-1	many	CASSPGQGGRAFF	TGTGCCAGCAGTCCCGGACAGGGAGGACGGGCTTTCTTT
TRBD2	TRBV4-2	TRBJ2-3	many	CASSEGGTSGTDTQYF	TGTGCCAGCAGCGAAGGAGGGACTAGCGGCACAGATACGCAGTATTTT
TRBD1	TRBV6-5	TRBJ2-7	few	CASSYGTGTHEQYF	TGTGCCAGCAGTTACGGGACAGGGACCCACGAGCAGTACTTC
-	TRBV7-2	TRBJ2-1	many	CASSLGGSGEQFF	TGTGCCAGCAGCCTAGGGGGGAGCGGTGAGCAGTTCTTC
-	TRBV5-6	TRBJ1-2	many	CASRRDIYGYTF	TGTGCCAGCAGACGTGACATCTATGGCTACACCTTC
-	TRBV7-9	TRBJ1-5	many	CASSLEMVSQPQHF	TGTGCCAGCAGCTTAGAGATGGTATCTCAGCCCCAGCATTTT
-	TRBV19	TRBJ2-5	many	CASSMAGETQYF	TGTGCCAGTAGTATGGCGGGGGAGACCCAGTACTTC